One and the same sample provided the 20 T cell receptor beta chains below, sequenced in a study of CD8 T cells in Susac syndrome. RNA amounts of about 0.45 to 1 ug underwent reverse transcription with random hexamers. One entry per CDR3 protein, called by TCRdb with MiXCR from the immunoSEQ multiplex PCR reads. The sample has approximately 210,000 distinct CDR3 sequences, approximately 94% seen once. The sequenced material came from CD4+ T cells from PBMCs. The receptors come from a human donor with Susac syndrome.

CDR3 protein: CASSPQFQETQYF. As DNA, the CDR3 is TGTGCCAGCTCACCTCAGTTCCAAGAGACCCAGTACTTC. The rearrangement joins TRBV18 to TRBJ2-5; D is uncertain. CDR3 size: 13 residues. Germline lookup yields CDR1 KGHSH and CDR2 LQKENI. Trimming took 3 bases from V and 1 from J, leaving 6 bases between them.

This clonotype was counted only a few times. The chain has TRBV24-1 and TRBJ2-7, with TRBD2 as a possible D gene (5 bases). Per the germline V gene, CDR1 is KGHDR and CDR2 is SFDVKD. The ends were cut back, 4 bases at V and 7 bases at J, with 13 bases in the middle. The CDR3 sequence is 13 residues long. CDR3 loop: CATSDPGEREQYF. Here the CDR3 DNA reads TGTGCCACCAGTGACCCCGGGGAGAGGGAGCAGTACTTC.

This clonotype was seen once. This chain uses TRBV3-1 with TRBJ1-6; D is undetermined. V shed 4 bases and J shed 7 bases, with 14 bases lying between them. There are 15 residues in the CDR3. The germline V gene encodes CDR1 LGHDT and CDR2 YNNKEL (reference sequence). The CDR3 sequence: CASSLGVEHNSPLHF. In DNA, the CDR3 is TGTGCCAGCAGCCTCGGTGTGGAGCACAATTCACCCCTCCACTTT.

The J gene is TRBJ2-1, the V gene TRBV5-1, with TRBD1 matching 7 bases. The CDR3 totals 14 residues. CDR1 is SGHRS and CDR2 is YFSETQ in the germline V gene. V was clipped by 3 bases and J by 4 bases; unmatched bases: 4. CDR3 in amino acids: CASSYRDSYNEQFF. CDR3 nucleotide sequence: TGCGCCAGCAGCTACCGGGACAGTTACAATGAGCAGTTCTTC.

The chain is built from TRBV7-8 and TRBJ1-1; D ambiguous. CDR3 length equals 16 residues. The germline V gene has CDR1 SGHVS and CDR2 FQNEAQ. The germline V and J ends were trimmed by 4 bases and 0 bases, with 15 bases remaining between them. CDR3 sequence (DNA): TGTGCCAGCAGCTCTAAGGACCGCAGGATGAACACTGAAGCTTTCTTT. It yields the protein CASSSKDRRMNTEAFF.

The chain joins TRBV7-8 to TRBJ2-5, with 15 nucleotides matching TRBD2. The CDR3 contains 16 residues. Germline V gene sequence: CDR1 SGHVS, CDR2 FQNEAQ. The J segment lost 5 bases and the V segment lost 8 bases, leaving 9 bases of the junction unmatched. CDR3 bases: TGTGCCAGCTACGAGTTAGGGACTAGCGGGGGGGAGACCCAGTACTTC. Residues: CASYELGTSGGETQYF.

The V and J genes are TRBV30 and TRBJ2-2; TRBD1 matches at 7 bases. The CDR3 is made up of 17 amino acids. The germline V gene has CDR1 GTSNPN and CDR2 SVGIG (reference sequence). V was clipped by 6 bases and J by 2 bases; unmatched bases: 15. CDR3 loop: CACPTRGTDSNTGELFF. Here the CDR3 DNA reads TGTGCCTGCCCGACTCGAGGGACAGACTCTAACACCGGGGAGCTGTTTTTT.

V usage is TRBV6-2 or TRBV6-3 and J usage is TRBJ2-2; unclear D gene. The germline CDR1 and CDR2 sequences are MNHEY and SVGEGT. This CDR3 region has 13 residues. V lost 7 bases, J lost 1 base, and 7 bases lay in between. The CDR3 coding sequence is TGTGCCAGCACGGAGAGGAACACCGGGGAGCTGTTTTTT. The encoded protein is CASTERNTGELFF.

This chain joins TRBV5-1 and TRBJ1-1, with 8 nucleotides matching TRBD1. This CDR3 spans 17 amino acids. J gave up 1 base and V 1 base, and 9 bases lay outside the gene matches. Germline V gene data show CDR1 as SGHRS and CDR2 as YFSETQ. DNA of the CDR3: TGCGCCAGCAGCTTGTGGGGCAGGGGGCGAGGGAACACTGAAGCTTTCTTT. It translates to CASSLWGRGRGNTEAFF.

The V gene is TRBV20-1, the J gene TRBJ1-2; maybe TRBD1 (6 bases). Deletions cut 1 base from V and 6 bases from J, with 18 bases between. Germline lookup yields CDR1 DFQATT and CDR2 SNEGSKA (reference sequence). This CDR3 has 15 residues. The CDR3 region has the DNA TGCAGTGCTAGAGTATCTAGCGGGGGGGCTGATGGCTACACCTTC. Translated: CSARVSSGGADGYTF.

The gene calls are TRBV2 and TRBJ2-3; D possibly corresponds to TRBD2 (6 bases). The V end was cut by 6 bases, the J end by 1 base, with 17 bases between. Germline V lookup: CDR1 SNHLY, CDR2 FYNNEI. The CDR3 length is 16 residues. The CDR3 nucleotides are TGTGCCAGCAGCCCCGTGGGGGGTCGGGGCACAGATACGCAGTATTTT. Residues: CASSPVGGRGTDTQYF.

Turning to this clonotype: One junction end does not reproduce the germline sequence, and a read error may be involved. Here the CDR3 reads CASRLAENEQFF. The CDR3 coding sequence is TGCGCCAGCAGGTTGGCCGAAAATGAGCAGTTCTTC. This chain joins TRBV5-1 and TRBJ2-1; D remains unclear. Looked up from germline, CDR1 is SGHRS and CDR2 is YFSETQ. This CDR3 is built from 12 residues.

This clonotype occurred once. The genes are TRBV5-1 and TRBJ1-6; D is unclear. V lost 2 bases and J lost 9, with 12 bases in between. The CDR3 has 14 residues. Germline loops: CDR1 SGHRS, CDR2 YFSETQ. The CDR3 DNA sequence: TGCGCCAGCAGCTTTTCAAGGGAAATTTCACCCCTCCACTTT. Translated: CASSFSREISPLHF.

This chain uses TRBV5-1 with TRBJ2-1, with D perhaps being TRBD1 or TRBD2 (5 bases each). Trimming took 4 bases from V and 5 from J, leaving 16 bases between them. Per germline, CDR1 SGHRS and CDR2 YFSETQ. This CDR3 is 15 amino acids long. The CDR3 region has the DNA TGCGCCAGCAGCGACACCGGGACGGGACACAATGAGCAGTTCTTC. This gives the protein CASSDTGTGHNEQFF.

This rearrangement joins TRBV2 to TRBJ1-4; 10 nucleotides match TRBD1. The junction had 7 bases not matched to a gene; V was cut back by 9 bases and J by 6 bases. Germline V CDR1 and CDR2: SNHLY, FYNNEI. CDR3 length: 14 residues. CDR3 sequence (DNA): TGTGCCAGACGCAAGACAGGGGGCGATGAAAAACTGTTTTTT. It encodes CARRKTGGDEKLFF.

The chain recombines TRBV25-1 with TRBJ1-6; possibly TRBD1 for D (5 bases). V gave up 2 bases and J gave up 0 bases, with 14 bases separating them. The CDR3 is 18 amino acids. Germline V gene lookup returns CDR1 MGHDK and CDR2 SYGVNS. The CDR3 loop is CASSEVTARSSYNSPLHF. The CDR3 coding sequence is TGTGCCAGCAGTGAAGTGACAGCGAGGAGCTCCTATAATTCACCCCTCCACTTT.

The gene calls are TRBV5-1 and TRBJ1-6; D remains unclear. Per the germline V gene, CDR1 is SGHRS and CDR2 is YFSETQ. Trimming removed 0 bases from V and 7 bases from J, with 11 bases in between. The CDR3 extends over 15 amino acids. The CDR3 here is CASSLVGSKNSPLHF. The CDR3, as DNA: TGCGCCAGCAGCTTGGTGGGGTCCAAGAATTCACCCCTCCACTTT.

The chain employs TRBV4-2 and TRBJ2-1, with a tentative D call TRBD2 (6 bases). Germline CDR1 LGHNA, CDR2 YNFKEQ. V lost 3 bases to trimming and J lost 5 bases, with 8 bases between them. The CDR3 has 13 residues. CDR3 sequence: CASSHGLNNEQFF. As DNA, the CDR3 is TGTGCCAGCAGCCACGGACTAAACAATGAGCAGTTCTTC.

The chain is built from TRBV2 and TRBJ1-6, with D possibly matching TRBD1 (5 bases). Germline V gene lookup returns CDR1 SNHLY and CDR2 FYNNEI. Deletions cut 4 bases from V and 13 bases from J, with 14 bases between. The CDR3 consists of 13 residues. Written as DNA, the CDR3 is TGTGCCAGCAGTGCAGACTCGGAGGGGCCCCTCCACTTT. Translation gives CASSADSEGPLHF.

This chain uses TRBV7-9 with TRBJ1-1, with no clear D. The germline gives CDR1 SEHNR, CDR2 FQNEAQ (reference sequence). V lost 2 bases to trimming and J lost 8 bases, with 12 bases between them. The CDR3 sequence is 13 residues long. CDR3 nucleotide sequence: TGTGCCAGCAGCTTACTATCAGAGGACGAAGCTTTCTTT. Translation gives CASSLLSEDEAFF. Using reference TRBV7-9 and TRBJ1-1 for the parts outside the CDR3, the full variable domain is DTGVSQNPRHKITKRGQNVTFRCDPISEHNRLYWYRQTLGQGPEFLTYFQNEAQLEKSRLLSDRFSAERPKGSFSTLEIQRTEQGDSAMYLCASSLLSEDEAFFGQGTRLTVV.